Here is one T cell receptor beta chain with its context. This clonotype occurred many times. Its antigen is unknown. No clone much larger than this one lies a single base away; base qualities are absent. Inclusive of the bounding cysteine and phenylalanine, the CDR3 is 15 residues long. Only the CDR3 DNA is retained, 45 bases long and in frame from the first base. At the junction V is shortened by 2 bases and J by 4 bases, with 11 bases in between. As encoded in the germline V gene (reference sequence), CDR1 is SEHNR while CDR2 is FQNEAQ. This sample was taken from a study of T cells in Graves' hyperthyroidism and ophthalmopathy (dated by TCRdb to between 2018 and 2021). Regarding the research as a whole: Peripheral blood samples were taken at initial diagnosis, before any treatment was given. To identify TCR V-J signatures that set the groups apart, the researchers used a discovery cohort of more than 95 patients, made up of roughly 45 with Graves' ophthalmopathy and about 60 with stable Graves' hyperthyroidism. An independent validation cohort of 18 to 20 hyperthyroidism patients and approximately 17 patients who later progressed to ophthalmopathy tested prospective prediction of ophthalmopathy. For training and testing, the 80 to 100 patients in the discovery cohort were randomly divided in a 7:3 ratio. In roughly six Graves' hyperthyroidism patients, the study also compared T-cell repertoires from thyroid tissue with T-cell repertoires from blood. After sampling, hyperthyroidism patients received methimazole starting at 30 mg daily, and ophthalmopathy patients received high-dose intravenous methylprednisolone. According to the paper, TCR Vbeta CDR3 sequencing was carried out on over 130 peripheral blood samples, which came from under 50 ophthalmopathy, 70 to 80 hyperthyroidism and some 17 progressor patients.

Stable Graves' hyperthyroidism was defined as no progression to ophthalmopathy during 18 months of follow-up. Hyperthyroidism patients were newly diagnosed, with disease duration under 2 months, and aged 18 to 65 years. Exclusion was applied to patients with uncontrolled infections, other autoimmune diseases, pregnancy or lactation. Clinical symptoms, serum thyroxine and TRAb, thyroid ultrasound, and orbital computed tomography formed the basis for the diagnoses. PBMCs were separated from approximately 9.9 ml of fresh peripheral blood using Ficoll-Paque density gradient centrifugation. Total RNA was extracted with Trizol reagent, and quality was checked on an Agilent 2100 Bioanalyzer. The TCR beta CDR3 regions were amplified from the RNA transcripts. A first-round RT-PCR of the TCR CDR3 used the HTBI primer set with the Qiagen OneStep RT-PCR kit. A second multiplex PCR round built the libraries, followed by size selection and purification. Sequencing of the libraries was done on an Illumina HiSeq2000 using paired-end 100 bp reads. As for the authors' bioinformatics: SOAPnuke was used to process the raw data, throwing out any read that contained adapters or uncalled bases, had a mean Phred below 15, or lacked an exact constant-primer or identifier match. High-quality paired reads were merged with COPE v1.2.5, and unique nucleotide sequences were defined as clonotypes. Clonotypes were aligned to IMGT TRBV, TRBD and TRBJ reference segments using MiTCR v1.1. The analysis was restricted to V-J combinations with a frequency above 0.0001, which together covered approximately 99% of the repertoires. The TCS score was defined as F50 (clonal expansion) divided by E x V (chaos), with BLOSUM62-based TCRdist calculated between CDR3 peptides within each V-J. Welch's t-statistics and random forest reduced around 550 V-J features to about 12, which were used in a naive Bayes classifier (R e1071). The Morisita-Horn index was used to measure how similar the thyroid and blood repertoires were. Using fastp at Q25 and MiXCR, TCRdb reprocessed the public reads and kept productive beta chains. One record per CDR3 amino acid sequence lists the most common genes and DNA. TCRdb, not the authors, supplied the V and J calls. The sample contains over 700,000 distinct CDR3 sequences, about a third of them found a single time. The biggest ten clones account for roughly 31% of the sample.

Study-level results and caveats: No statistical method was used to set the sample size in advance, and investigators knew the group allocation. In validation, progression to ophthalmopathy was predicted by the model with 70% to 71% sensitivity and approximately 78% specificity, a median of 6.5 months before onset. Most expanded thyroid clonotypes (frequency above 0.001) were also detected in blood, suggesting blood repertoires may reflect thyroid immune responses. A 13 V-J signature model separated ophthalmopathy from stable hyperthyroidism, with around 88% sensitivity and around 84% specificity in cross-validation and 80%/75% in testing.

Sequenced sample: blood. The sequence came from a woman in her forties with Graves' hyperthyroidism. The chain was built from TRBV7-9 and TRBJ1-4, with the D gene not clear enough to name. The nucleotide sequence is given as TGTGCCAGCAGCTTACTTTCGGCGTTTAATGAAAAACTGTTTTTT. This yields the protein CASSLLSAFNEKLFF. Extended through the reference TRBV7-9 and TRBJ1-4 proteins, this CDR3 yields the full variable domain: DTGVSQNPRHKITKRGQNVTFRCDPISEHNRLYWYRQTLGQGPEFLTYFQNEAQLEKSRLLSDRFSAERPKGSFSTLEIQRTEQGDSAMYLCASSLLSAFNEKLFFGSGTQLSVL.